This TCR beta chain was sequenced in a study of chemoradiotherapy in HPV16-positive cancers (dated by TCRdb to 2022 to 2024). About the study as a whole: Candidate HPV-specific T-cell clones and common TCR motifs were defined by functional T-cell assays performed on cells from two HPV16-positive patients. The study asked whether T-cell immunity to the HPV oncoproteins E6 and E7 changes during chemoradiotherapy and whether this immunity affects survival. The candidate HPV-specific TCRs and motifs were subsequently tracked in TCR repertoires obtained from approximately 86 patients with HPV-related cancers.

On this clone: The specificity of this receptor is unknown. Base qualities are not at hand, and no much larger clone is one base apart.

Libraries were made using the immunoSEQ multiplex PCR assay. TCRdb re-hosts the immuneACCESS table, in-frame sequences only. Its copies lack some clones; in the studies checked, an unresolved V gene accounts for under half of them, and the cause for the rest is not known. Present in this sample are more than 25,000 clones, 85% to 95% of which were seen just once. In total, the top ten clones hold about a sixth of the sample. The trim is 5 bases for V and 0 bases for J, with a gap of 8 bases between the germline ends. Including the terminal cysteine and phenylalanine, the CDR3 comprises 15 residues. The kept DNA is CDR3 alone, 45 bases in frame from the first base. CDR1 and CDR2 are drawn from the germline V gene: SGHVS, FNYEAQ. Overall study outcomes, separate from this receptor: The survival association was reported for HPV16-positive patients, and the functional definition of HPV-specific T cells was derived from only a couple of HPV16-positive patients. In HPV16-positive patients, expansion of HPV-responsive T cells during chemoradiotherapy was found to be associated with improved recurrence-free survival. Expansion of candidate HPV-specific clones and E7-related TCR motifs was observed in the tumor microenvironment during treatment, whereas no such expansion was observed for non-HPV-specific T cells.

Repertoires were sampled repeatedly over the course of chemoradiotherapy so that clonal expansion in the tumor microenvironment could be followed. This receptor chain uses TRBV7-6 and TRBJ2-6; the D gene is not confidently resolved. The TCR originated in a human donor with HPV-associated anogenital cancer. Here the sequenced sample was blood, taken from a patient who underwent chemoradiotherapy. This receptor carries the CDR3 CASSQSNSGANVLTF. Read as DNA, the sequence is TGTGCCAGCAGCCAAAGCAACTCTGGGGCCAACGTCCTGACTTTC.